These T cell receptor beta chains were read from a single sample in a study of shared clonotypes between healthy human individuals. The repertoire was sequenced with immunoSEQ multiplex PCR; TCRdb's copy has only in-frame clones and lacks some. The sample has about 1.1 million clones, 60% to 85% seen once. Specimen: memory CD4+ T cells from PBMCs. These receptors were obtained from a man aged 18 to 29 in good health. Some clones in this sample may be carry-over from other donors' samples. Both conserved end residues are part of each CDR3. The order of the fields is J gene, D gene, V gene, clone size, CDR3 DNA, CDR3 protein. The D gene is left open where the match is weak. Size is stated for part of the rows, as once, few or many counts, or as a class when the clone is expanded.

J gene: TRBJ1-2; D gene: .; V gene: TRBV2; clone size: .; CDR3 DNA: TGTGCCAGCAGTGTTACAGGGACGGAGGGCTACACCTTC; CDR3 protein: CASSVTGTEGYTF
J gene: TRBJ2-5; D gene: TRBD2; V gene: TRBV7-3; clone size: .; CDR3 DNA: TGTGCCAGCAGCCCCATAGCGGGAAAAGAGACCCAGTACTTC; CDR3 protein: CASSPIAGKETQYF
J gene: TRBJ2-1; D gene: .; V gene: TRBV5-1; clone size: .; CDR3 DNA: TGCGCCAGCAGCCCTCTCTTAACAGGGAGCCCCTACAATGAGCAGTTCTTC; CDR3 protein: CASSPLLTGSPYNEQFF
J gene: TRBJ2-7; D gene: .; V gene: TRBV7-2; clone size: .; CDR3 DNA: TGTGCCAGCAGCTTAGTTGTCCAAAGCTCCTACGAGCAGTACTTC; CDR3 protein: CASSLVVQSSYEQYF
J gene: TRBJ2-7; D gene: TRBD2; V gene: TRBV9; clone size: once; CDR3 DNA: TGTGCCAGCAGCGCGGGGACTAGCTTAGCCTACGAGCAGTACTTC; CDR3 protein: CASSAGTSLAYEQYF
J gene: TRBJ2-5; D gene: TRBD1; V gene: TRBV5-1; clone size: .; CDR3 DNA: TGCGCCAGCAGCTTACTGGCAGGGGGCCCCCAAGAGACCCAGTACTTC; CDR3 protein: CASSLLAGGPQETQYF
J gene: TRBJ1-2; D gene: .; V gene: TRBV18; clone size: .; CDR3 DNA: TGTGCCAGCTCACTGAAGAGGGTCCAGGAAACTCATAACTATGGCTACACCTTC; CDR3 protein: CASSLKRVQETHNYGYTF
J gene: TRBJ2-6; D gene: .; V gene: TRBV11-2; clone size: .; CDR3 DNA: TGTGCCAGCAGCTTAGTGACCGGGGCCAACGTCCTGACTTTC; CDR3 protein: CASSLVTGANVLTF
J gene: TRBJ2-2; D gene: TRBD2; V gene: TRBV7-6; clone size: .; CDR3 DNA: TGTGCCAGCAGCTTCAGGTCCCTAGCGGGAGTTCGCACCGGGGAGCTGTTTTTT; CDR3 protein: CASSFRSLAGVRTGELFF
J gene: TRBJ2-7; D gene: .; V gene: TRBV7-3; clone size: .; CDR3 DNA: TGTGCCAGCAGCCAAAGCAAATGGTCCGAGCAGTACTTC; CDR3 protein: CASSQSKWSEQYF
J gene: TRBJ1-1; D gene: .; V gene: TRBV6-5; clone size: .; CDR3 DNA: TGTGCCAGCAGTTACTCGAATAAGGGGGCTGAAGCTTTCTTT; CDR3 protein: CASSYSNKGAEAFF
J gene: TRBJ2-5; D gene: .; V gene: TRBV28; clone size: .; CDR3 DNA: TGTGCCAGCAGTTTTCTTCAGATGCAAGAGACCCAGTACTTC; CDR3 protein: CASSFLQMQETQYF
J gene: TRBJ1-2; D gene: TRBD1; V gene: TRBV4-2; clone size: .; CDR3 DNA: TGTGCCAGCCGGGACAGGGATTATGGCTACACCTTC; CDR3 protein: CASRDRDYGYTF
J gene: TRBJ1-5; D gene: .; V gene: TRBV30; clone size: .; CDR3 DNA: TGTGCCTGGAGTGGACAGAACAATCAGCCCCAGCATTTT; CDR3 protein: CAWSGQNNQPQHF
J gene: TRBJ1-1; D gene: .; V gene: TRBV28; clone size: once; CDR3 DNA: TGTGCCAGCAGTTTCCGGGGAAGTAGCACTGAAGCTTTCTTT; CDR3 protein: CASSFRGSSTEAFF
J gene: TRBJ1-2; D gene: .; V gene: TRBV5-1; clone size: once; CDR3 DNA: TGCGCCAGCGCACCCGCCGAGGGCTATGGCTACACCTTC; CDR3 protein: CASAPAEGYGYTF
J gene: TRBJ2-7; D gene: TRBD2; V gene: TRBV15; clone size: .; CDR3 DNA: TGTGCCACCAGCAGAGAGCTGGGCAGCGGGACGGACTTC; CDR3 protein: CATSRELGSGTDF
J gene: TRBJ2-5; D gene: TRBD1; V gene: TRBV7-8; clone size: .; CDR3 DNA: TGTGCCAGCAGCACATACAGGGACAGAGAGACCCAGTACTTC; CDR3 protein: CASSTYRDRETQYF
J gene: TRBJ1-5; D gene: .; V gene: TRBV28; clone size: few; CDR3 DNA: TGTGCCAGCAGTTCCCCCGGGCGGCAGCCGCCCCAGCATTTT; CDR3 protein: CASSSPGRQPPQHF
J gene: TRBJ2-5; D gene: TRBD2; V gene: TRBV5-5; clone size: few; CDR3 DNA: TGTGCCAGCAGCTTGGAGCGGGGAGGAGAGACCCAGTACTTC; CDR3 protein: CASSLERGGETQYF
J gene: TRBJ1-4; D gene: .; V gene: TRBV5-6; clone size: .; CDR3 DNA: TGTGCCAGCAGCTTTAGCACTACTAGTGAAAAACTGTTTTTT; CDR3 protein: CASSFSTTSEKLFF
J gene: TRBJ1-2; D gene: TRBD1; V gene: TRBV10-3; clone size: many; CDR3 DNA: TGTGCCATCAGTGGGAGTCGGGCAGGGGGGAACTATGGCTACACCTTC; CDR3 protein: CAISGSRAGGNYGYTF
J gene: TRBJ1-1; D gene: TRBD1; V gene: TRBV5-1; clone size: .; CDR3 DNA: TGCGCCAGCAGCCGACAGGGGGTAGCTTTCTTT; CDR3 protein: CASSRQGVAFF
J gene: TRBJ1-6; D gene: TRBD1; V gene: TRBV30; clone size: few; CDR3 DNA: TGTGCCCGAGGGGCCGGGGACAGCAATAATTCACCCCTCCACTTT; CDR3 protein: CARGAGDSNNSPLHF
J gene: TRBJ2-5; D gene: TRBD1; V gene: TRBV28; clone size: .; CDR3 DNA: TGTGCCACCGACAAGTACAGGGGTGGTCAAGAGACCCAGTACTTC; CDR3 protein: CATDKYRGGQETQYF
J gene: TRBJ1-2; D gene: TRBD1; V gene: TRBV29-1; clone size: .; CDR3 DNA: TGCAGCGTTGAAGGGGGACAGGCGAACTATGGCTACACCTTC; CDR3 protein: CSVEGGQANYGYTF
J gene: TRBJ2-3; D gene: TRBD1; V gene: TRBV5-1; clone size: .; CDR3 DNA: TGCGCCAGCAGTTTCCGCCCCACCGCAGGACAGGGCACAGATACGCAGTATTTT; CDR3 protein: CASSFRPTAGQGTDTQYF
J gene: TRBJ2-2; D gene: TRBD1; V gene: TRBV15; clone size: .; CDR3 DNA: TGTGCCACCAGCCGAGGGACAGGGGACACCGGGGAGCTGTTTTTT; CDR3 protein: CATSRGTGDTGELFF
J gene: TRBJ2-3; D gene: .; V gene: TRBV11-3; clone size: .; CDR3 DNA: TGTGCCAGCAGCCTAAAGGGAGATACGCAGTATTTT; CDR3 protein: CASSLKGDTQYF
J gene: TRBJ1-3; D gene: TRBD1; V gene: TRBV30; clone size: .; CDR3 DNA: TGTGCCTGGAGTCCCGACAGGGGGCCTGGAAACACCATATATTTT; CDR3 protein: CAWSPDRGPGNTIYF
J gene: TRBJ1-5; D gene: .; V gene: TRBV28; clone size: few; CDR3 DNA: TGTGCCAGCTACGGGGCCGGGAGGCAGCACAATCAGCCCCAGCATTTT; CDR3 protein: CASYGAGRQHNQPQHF
J gene: TRBJ2-7; D gene: TRBD1; V gene: TRBV4-2; clone size: .; CDR3 DNA: TGTGCCAGCAGCCGGGGGGGACAGGGAAGGAGCGAGCAGTACTTC; CDR3 protein: CASSRGGQGRSEQYF
J gene: TRBJ1-3; D gene: TRBD1; V gene: TRBV13; clone size: .; CDR3 DNA: TGTGCCAGCAGAGACAGGGCTGGAAACACCATATATTTT; CDR3 protein: CASRDRAGNTIYF
J gene: TRBJ2-5; D gene: .; V gene: TRBV9; clone size: few; CDR3 DNA: TGTGCCAGCAGCTCTGGGGCGGAAGAGACCCAGTACTTC; CDR3 protein: CASSSGAEETQYF
J gene: TRBJ2-7; D gene: .; V gene: TRBV7-2; clone size: .; CDR3 DNA: TGTGCCAGCAGCTGGGGCGGCGGGACCGAGCAGTACTTC; CDR3 protein: CASSWGGGTEQYF
J gene: TRBJ1-2; D gene: TRBD1; V gene: TRBV7-9; clone size: once; CDR3 DNA: TGTGCCAGCAGCGAGGGACAGGGAACCTATGGCTACACCTTC; CDR3 protein: CASSEGQGTYGYTF
J gene: TRBJ2-3; D gene: .; V gene: TRBV7-3; clone size: .; CDR3 DNA: TGTGCCAGCAGCTTCAGGGGCCGCAGTAGCGGAAGCACAGATACGCAGTATTTT; CDR3 protein: CASSFRGRSSGSTDTQYF
J gene: TRBJ2-7; D gene: TRBD2; V gene: TRBV28; clone size: .; CDR3 DNA: TGTGCCACCGGCACCGGGACTAGCGGGAGCCTGTACTTC; CDR3 protein: CATGTGTSGSLYF
J gene: TRBJ2-7; D gene: .; V gene: TRBV15; clone size: .; CDR3 DNA: TGTGCCACCAGCAGAACGAGGACAGTCCGGCCCTACGAGCAGTACTTC; CDR3 protein: CATSRTRTVRPYEQYF
J gene: TRBJ1-1; D gene: .; V gene: TRBV6-1; clone size: .; CDR3 DNA: TGTGCCAGCAGTTTTAAAGGGGGGTACACTGAAGCTTTCTTT; CDR3 protein: CASSFKGGYTEAFF
J gene: TRBJ2-5; D gene: TRBD2; V gene: TRBV19; clone size: .; CDR3 DNA: TGTGCCACCGATAGCGGGAGCAGAGAGACCCAGTACTTC; CDR3 protein: CATDSGSRETQYF
J gene: TRBJ1-3; D gene: .; V gene: TRBV30; clone size: .; CDR3 DNA: TGTGCCTGGAGCGAGGGCTTTTCTGGAAACACCATATATTTT; CDR3 protein: CAWSEGFSGNTIYF
J gene: TRBJ1-5; D gene: .; V gene: TRBV6-6; clone size: .; CDR3 DNA: TGTGCCAGCCGACCGGGGGGGTCCCAGCCCCAGCATTTT; CDR3 protein: CASRPGGSQPQHF
J gene: TRBJ1-1; D gene: TRBD1; V gene: TRBV6-5; clone size: .; CDR3 DNA: TGTGCCAGCAGTCCGACAGGGCTCTCTACTGAAGCTTTCTTT; CDR3 protein: CASSPTGLSTEAFF
J gene: TRBJ2-2; D gene: TRBD1; V gene: TRBV5-1; clone size: .; CDR3 DNA: TGCGCCAGCAGCTTTCAAGGGGGCAACACCGGGGAGCTGTTTTTT; CDR3 protein: CASSFQGGNTGELFF
J gene: TRBJ2-2; D gene: TRBD2; V gene: TRBV7-2; clone size: .; CDR3 DNA: TGTGCCAGCAGCTTAGAACTAGCGGGAAACACCGGGGAGCTGTTTTTT; CDR3 protein: CASSLELAGNTGELFF
J gene: TRBJ2-7; D gene: TRBD2; V gene: TRBV7-2; clone size: .; CDR3 DNA: TGTGCCAGCAGCTTAGTCTCTAGCGGGAGCTACGAGCAGTACTTC; CDR3 protein: CASSLVSSGSYEQYF
J gene: TRBJ1-4; D gene: .; V gene: TRBV9; clone size: .; CDR3 DNA: TGTGCCAGCAGCGTAGGTGCTAATGAAAAACTGTTTTTT; CDR3 protein: CASSVGANEKLFF
J gene: TRBJ1-1; D gene: TRBD1; V gene: TRBV6-5; clone size: .; CDR3 DNA: TGTGCCAGCAGTGACAGGGGCGAATTT; CDR3 protein: CASSDRGEF